The sequence of this T cell receptor beta chain was determined in a study of T-cell memory formation after mild COVID-19. Looked up from germline, CDR1 is SEHNR and CDR2 is FQNEAQ (reference sequence). The CDR3 contains 16 residues. With 0 bases removed from V and 8 bases from J, the gap between germline ends came to 16 bases. Each CDR3 protein is one row after TCRdb ran MiXCR on the 5' RACE reads. Here the sample spans roughly 580,000 distinct CDR3 sequences, around 17% being singletons. This clonotype was picked up many times. The sample consisted of PBMCs or a T cell subset sorted from them (not recorded which). V gene TRBV7-9 combines with J gene TRBJ1-4, with D perhaps matching TRBD1 (5 bases). The sequence came from an adult woman who had mild COVID-19 (a few samples of this study predate the infection). Cell type and time point are not known. The CDR3 coding sequence is TGTGCCAGCAGCTTAGCCGTGGGGCAGGGAGGAGAAAAACTGTTTTTT. Protein product: CASSLAVGQGGEKLFF.